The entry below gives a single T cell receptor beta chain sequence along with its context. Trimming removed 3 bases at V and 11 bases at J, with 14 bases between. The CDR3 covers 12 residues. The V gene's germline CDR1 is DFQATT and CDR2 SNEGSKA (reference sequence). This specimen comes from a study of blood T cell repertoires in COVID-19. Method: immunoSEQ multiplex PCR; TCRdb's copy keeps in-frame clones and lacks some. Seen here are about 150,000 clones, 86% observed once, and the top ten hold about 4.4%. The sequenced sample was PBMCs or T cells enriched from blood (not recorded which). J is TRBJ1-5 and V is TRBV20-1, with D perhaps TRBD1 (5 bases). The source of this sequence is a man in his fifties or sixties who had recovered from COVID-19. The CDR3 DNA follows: TGCAGTGCTAGTCCTCCCCGGGGGGCCCAGCATTTT. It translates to CSASPPRGAQHF.